The 32 T cell receptor beta chains presented below share a single source sample, sequenced in a study of cytomegalovirus exposure and HLA in healthy donors. PCR amplification relied on 60 Vbeta primers (plus 13 Jbeta primers). Sequenced by immunoSEQ multiplex PCR; TCRdb stores in-frame clones only, minus some. This sample's clone table lists approximately 120,000 clones. What was sequenced was PBMCs. The receptor source for this set is a man between 18 and 35 years old in good health and CMV-seronegative.

This chain uses TRBV28 with TRBJ1-1; D might be TRBD1 (5 bases). Germline CDR1 reads MDHEN; CDR2 reads SYDVKM. This CDR3 region has 16 residues. The V gene lost 6 bases and the J gene lost 4 bases, with 21 bases spanning the gap. Here the CDR3 DNA reads TGTGCCAGCAGACAACCTGGGGGAGGAAGGCTCACTGAAGCTTTCTTT. Protein sequence: CASRQPGGGRLTEAFF.

V and J are TRBV18 and TRBJ1-6, with TRBD1 as a possible D gene (6 bases). Trimming took 3 bases from V and 3 from J, leaving 24 bases between them. Germline V lookup: CDR1 KGHSH, CDR2 LQKENI. This CDR3 region has 20 residues. CDR3 bases: TGTGCCAGCTCACCTCTAGGTGGGCTCCGGGACAACTTCTATAATTCACCCCTCCACTTT. The encoded protein is CASSPLGGLRDNFYNSPLHF.

The V and J genes are TRBV5-1 and TRBJ2-1; 9 bases fit TRBD2. The CDR3 loop spans 16 amino acids. Germline V gene data show CDR1 as SGHRS and CDR2 as YFSETQ. Unmatched junction bases numbered 12, after V lost 3 bases and J lost 8 bases. CDR3 residues: CASSSTLAGALDEQFF. The CDR3 nucleotides are TGCGCCAGCAGCTCGACATTAGCGGGAGCCCTAGATGAGCAGTTCTTC.

This sequence joins TRBV5-1 and TRBJ1-4; a weak D match, TRBD1 (5 bases). From germline, CDR1 is SGHRS and CDR2 YFSETQ. The CDR3 extends over 14 amino acids. Trimming stripped 1 base from V and 6 bases from J, with 10 bases between. CDR3: CASSLRGMDEKLFF. CDR3 nucleotides: TGCGCCAGCAGCTTGCGGGGGATGGATGAAAAACTGTTTTTT.

J is TRBJ1-4 and V is TRBV7-6, with D uncertain. Germline CDR1 and CDR2: SGHVS and FNYEAQ. Trimming pared 5 bases from V and 3 bases from J, leaving 22 bases between. This CDR3 contains 18 residues. The CDR3 coding sequence is TGTGCCAGCAGCACCACCGCGCTAGGTGCCTTGCCTAATGAAAAACTGTTTTTT. It encodes CASSTTALGALPNEKLFF.

This sequence joins TRBV30 and TRBJ1-1, with D tentatively TRBD1 (6 bases). Looked up from germline, CDR1 is GTSNPN and CDR2 is SVGIG (reference sequence). This CDR3 contains 13 residues. V lost 4 bases to trimming and J lost 4 bases, with 13 bases between them. The CDR3 here is CAWIGRGGTEAFF. In DNA form, the CDR3 reads TGTGCCTGGATCGGGAGGGGGGGCACTGAAGCTTTCTTT.

The chain has TRBV18 and TRBJ1-1; TRBD1 is a possible D gene (6 bases). The CDR3 length is 15 residues. V lost 4 bases to trimming and J lost 1 base, with 13 bases between them. Germline lookup yields CDR1 KGHSH and CDR2 LQKENI. The CDR3 loop reads CASSQVRTANTEAFF. The CDR3 region has the DNA TGTGCCAGCTCACAAGTCAGGACAGCGAACACTGAAGCTTTCTTT.

The V gene is TRBV27, the J gene TRBJ2-7; 8 bases are a match to TRBD1. This CDR3 region has 14 residues. The germline CDR1 and CDR2 sequences are MNHEY and SMNVEV (reference sequence). V trimming: 6 bases; J trimming: 4 bases; junction bases outside the gene matches: 8. CDR3 coding DNA: TGTGCCAGCAGGAAGGGGACAGGACCTTACGAGCAGTACTTC. Translated, it gives CASRKGTGPYEQYF.

The CDR3 coding sequence is TGTGCCAGCTCACCAACCGGGTCCCCAAATACGCAGTATTTT. As protein: CASSPTGSPNTQYF. V and J are TRBV18 and TRBJ2-3; no clear D gene. The CDR3 is made up of 14 amino acids. V shed 2 bases and J shed 7 bases, with 13 bases lying between them. CDR1 is KGHSH, CDR2 LQKENI, per germline.

The chain employs TRBV7-9 and TRBJ1-5; D gene unclear. Germline V lookup: CDR1 SEHNR, CDR2 FQNEAQ (reference sequence). The ends were cut back, 8 bases at V and 5 bases at J, with 19 bases in the middle. The CDR3 totals 15 residues. The CDR3 DNA is TGTGCCAGCGGTACTGGGTCGAGGTTAGATCAGCCCCAGCATTTT. This sequence encodes CASGTGSRLDQPQHF.

The chain joins TRBV16 to TRBJ2-3; tentative D call: TRBD1 (6 bases). The CDR3 contains 12 residues. V was cut by 4 bases and J by 8 bases, with 10 bases left in between. CDR1 and CDR2 from the germline V gene are KGHSY and FQNENV. The CDR3 protein is CASSPRGVTQYF. CDR3 bases: TGTGCCAGCAGCCCCAGGGGAGTTACGCAGTATTTT.

The chain uses TRBV2 and TRBJ2-5; TRBD1 aligns across 10 bases. Trimming removed 4 bases from V and 1 base from J; junction bases left unmatched: 3. CDR3 size: 15 residues. CDR1 and CDR2 (germline): SNHLY, FYNNEI. Written as DNA, the CDR3 is TGTGCCAGCAGTGGGACAGGGGGTCCCCAAGAGACCCAGTACTTC. Translated: CASSGTGGPQETQYF.

DNA for the CDR3: TGTGCCAGCAGCCCCACGAACAACGACAGTGGGACCTTC. It yields the protein CASSPTNNDSGTF. The gene calls are TRBV5-8 and TRBJ1-2; D is possibly TRBD1 (5 bases). V shed 4 bases and J shed 14 bases, with 21 bases lying between them. Germline V CDR1 and CDR2: SGHTS, YDEGEE. CDR3 length: 13 residues.

As for this clone: Distinct nucleotide sequences in the sample also encode this CDR3. J is TRBJ2-7 and V is TRBV5-1, with D perhaps matching TRBD1 (6 bases). Trimming took off 0 bases at V and 1 base at J, with 8 bases between the two ends. Per the germline V gene, CDR1 is SGHRS and CDR2 is YFSETQ. The CDR3 has 14 residues. The CDR3 region is CASSLEGQSYEQYF. As DNA, the CDR3 is TGCGCCAGCAGCTTGGAAGGACAGTCCTACGAGCAGTACTTC.

The chain couples TRBV15 to TRBJ2-5, with D hard to call. Germline lookup yields CDR1 LNHNV and CDR2 YYDKDF (reference sequence). V shed 3 bases and J shed 7 bases, with 18 bases lying between them. The CDR3 has 15 residues. CDR3 coding DNA: TGTGCCACCAGCAGGCACCAGGCTGTAGGTTGGACCCAGTACTTC. Protein: CATSRHQAVGWTQYF.

V and J are TRBV5-4 and TRBJ2-3; 15 bases map to TRBD2. This CDR3 comprises 16 residues. Trimming cost V 0 bases and J 4 bases; bases outside gene matches: 0. Germline CDR1 and CDR2: SGHNT and YYREEE (reference sequence). The CDR3 DNA reads TGTGCCAGCAGCTTGGGGACTAGCGGGGGGGCAGATACGCAGTATTTT. Its protein product is CASSLGTSGGADTQYF.

Remarks on this clone: The same CDR3 can be traced to other DNA sequences in this sample. The chain uses TRBV19 and TRBJ1-5; D might be TRBD1 (5 bases). Per germline, CDR1 LNHDA and CDR2 SQIVND (reference sequence). This CDR3 spans 13 amino acids. V lost 1 base and J 7 bases, leaving 8 bases between the germline ends. CDR3 DNA sequence: TGTGCCAGTAGTATAGGGGGGGGGCAGCCCCAGCATTTT. Translating it yields CASSIGGGQPQHF.

The CDR3 sequence: CASSTLMDRVYSPLHF. The CDR3 nucleotides are TGTGCCAGCAGCACACTCATGGACAGGGTTTATTCACCCCTCCACTTT. V is TRBV5-4 and J is TRBJ1-6; 8 bases agree with TRBD1. The CDR3 consists of 16 residues. J lost 8 bases, V lost 4 bases, and 11 bases had no gene match. Looked up from germline, CDR1 is SGHNT and CDR2 is YYREEE (reference sequence).

The chain is built from TRBV7-2 and TRBJ2-3; 8 nucleotides agree with TRBD2. The junction had 10 bases not matched to a gene; V was cut back by 5 bases and J by 0 bases. CDR1 and CDR2 from the germline V gene are SGHTA and FQGNSA. The CDR3 is made up of 17 amino acids. The CDR3 bases are TGTGCCAGCAGCCCCCGGACTAGCAGCGCTAGCACAGATACGCAGTATTTT. It codes for CASSPRTSSASTDTQYF.

The V and J genes are TRBV6-1 and TRBJ2-7; TRBD1 agrees at 9 bases. J was trimmed by 0 bases and V by 5 bases; bases with no gene match: 5. Germline V gene data show CDR1 as MNHNS and CDR2 as SASEGT. The CDR3 covers 15 residues. CDR3 in DNA: TGTGCCAGCAGTCCGGGACAGGGCCTCTCCTACGAGCAGTACTTC. Translated, it gives CASSPGQGLSYEQYF.

The chain combines TRBV6-5 with TRBJ1-1; D is unresolved. The germline gives CDR1 MNHEY, CDR2 SVGAGI. Trimming left V 1 base short and J 6 bases short, with 15 bases between. The CDR3 has 15 residues. The CDR3 DNA sequence: TGTGCCAGCAGTTACTACTCCCAGCGTGCCGCTGAAGCTTTCTTT. Amino acids: CASSYYSQRAAEAFF.

The rearrangement links TRBV6-6 to TRBJ1-2, with TRBD1 as a possible D gene (6 bases). CDR3 length: 14 amino acids. The V and J ends lost 6 bases and 5 bases respectively, with 16 bases between them. Per the germline V gene, CDR1 is MNHNY and CDR2 is SVGAGI (reference sequence). CDR3 DNA: TGTGCCAGCAGCCGCCGAGGACAGACATATGGCTACACCTTC. Protein product: CASSRRGQTYGYTF.

This chain connects TRBV27 to TRBJ2-1; no reliable D call. Trimming cost V 0 bases and J 7 bases, with 22 bases left between them. Germline CDR1 and CDR2: MNHEY and SMNVEV (reference sequence). There are 18 residues in the CDR3. The CDR3 coding sequence is TGTGCCAGCAGTTTATCTAGCAGTTTCCTACCGACGAGGAATGAGCAGTTCTTC. Its translation is CASSLSSSFLPTRNEQFF.

As to this clone: In the same sample, other DNA sequences code for this CDR3. V is TRBV6-1 and J is TRBJ1-5; no reliable D call. The CDR3 has 13 residues. V gave up 2 bases and J gave up 5 bases, with 7 bases separating them. Germline V gene lookup returns CDR1 MNHNS and CDR2 SASEGT. Here the CDR3 DNA reads TGTGCCAGCAGTGAAACGGGGTATCAGCCCCAGCATTTT. Amino acid sequence: CASSETGYQPQHF.

The chain joins TRBV29-1 to TRBJ2-7; 7 bases are shared with TRBD1. CDR1 is SQVTM, CDR2 ANQGSEA, per germline. CDR3 length: 16 residues. With V trimmed by 6 bases and J by 1 base, 15 bases remained unmatched. The CDR3 coding sequence is TGCAGCGTGTTCAGGACAGGCGAGGACAGATCCTACGAGCAGTACTTC. Protein sequence: CSVFRTGEDRSYEQYF.

The CDR3: CASSVGRTPSQGTQYF. DNA of the CDR3: TGTGCCAGCAGCGTAGGAAGGACTCCCAGTCAAGGTACGCAGTATTTT. The genes are TRBV9 and TRBJ2-3; D perhaps matches TRBD2 (5 bases). The V gene's germline CDR1 is SGDLS and CDR2 YYNGEE. CDR3 length: 16 amino acids. The V gene lost 0 bases and the J gene lost 8 bases, with 19 bases spanning the gap.

The V gene is TRBV29-1, the J gene TRBJ1-2, with D unclear. CDR1 is SQVTM, CDR2 ANQGSEA, per germline. The V and J ends lost 4 bases and 8 bases respectively, with 14 bases between them. The CDR3 runs to 12 residues. This CDR3 is CSVVGGLGGYTF. In nucleotides, the CDR3 is TGCAGCGTTGTAGGAGGGCTCGGAGGCTACACCTTC.

CDR3 bases: TGTGCCAGCAGTGAACAGGGGGCTGGTGAGCAGTACTTC. Protein: CASSEQGAGEQYF. The chain carries TRBV2 and TRBJ2-7; TRBD1 matches at 8 bases. V shed 2 bases and J 7 bases; nucleotides not matched to a gene: 4. CDR3 length equals 13 residues. Germline values: CDR1 SNHLY, CDR2 FYNNEI. The full variable domain, with the rest looked up from reference TRBV2 and TRBJ2-7, is EPEVTQTPSHQVTQMGQEVILRCVPISNHLYFYWYRQILGQKVEFLVSFYNNEISEKSEIFDDQFSVERPDGSNFTLKIRSTKLEDSAMYFCASSEQGAGEQYFGPGTRLTVT.

Here the CDR3 DNA reads TGTGCCAGCAGTTCAAATCCGGCAGATACGCAGTATTTT. This sequence encodes CASSSNPADTQYF. This chain links TRBV6-5 with TRBJ2-3; no clear D. In germline, CDR1 is MNHEY, CDR2 SVGAGI. The V and J ends lost 4 bases and 4 bases respectively, with 9 bases between them. The CDR3 length is 13 residues.

The rearrangement joins TRBV15 to TRBJ2-1, with 8 bases fitting TRBD2. Per the germline V gene, CDR1 is LNHNV and CDR2 is YYDKDF (reference sequence). Trimming cost V 1 base and J 7 bases; bases outside gene matches: 9. The CDR3 has 16 amino acids. The CDR3 is CATSRVAGLGENEQFF. For the CDR3, the DNA is TGTGCCACCAGCAGAGTAGCGGGACTAGGGGAAAATGAGCAGTTCTTC. The full variable domain, with the rest looked up from reference TRBV15 and TRBJ2-1, is DAMVIQNPRYQVTQFGKPVTLSCSQTLNHNVMYWYQQKSSQAPKLLFHYYDKDFNNEADTPDNFQSRRPNTSFCFLDIRSPGLGDTAMYLCATSRVAGLGENEQFFGPGTRLTVL.

CDR3 amino acids: CASSPGTGGYEQYF. The CDR3 DNA follows: TGTGCCAGCAGTCCCGGGACAGGGGGTTACGAGCAGTACTTC. V gene TRBV28 combines with J gene TRBJ2-7; 11 bases align to TRBD1. This CDR3 contains 14 residues. Germline CDR1 reads MDHEN; CDR2 reads SYDVKM. The J segment lost 4 bases and the V segment lost 5 bases, leaving 4 bases of the junction unmatched.

The chain joins TRBV28 to TRBJ2-7; 8 positions match TRBD1. The CDR3 consists of 11 residues. Trimming took 3 bases from V and 9 from J; bases not matched to a gene: 1. Germline-derived CDR1 and CDR2 are MDHEN and SYDVKM. CDR3 DNA sequence: TGTGCCAGCAGTTTGGGGACAGGGCAGTACTTC. Protein product: CASSLGTGQYF.